This passage covers 27 T cell receptor beta chains from one sample sequenced in a study of blood T cell repertoires in COVID-19. Sequencing used immunoSEQ multiplex PCR; TCRdb keeps in-frame clones, though not all of them. The sample shows fewer than 450,000 clones, around nine tenths of them seen only once. The sequenced sample consisted of peripheral blood. The receptors originated from a woman aged 18-29 years who had recovered from COVID-19.

The chain has TRBV6-1 and TRBJ2-4; 7 bases match TRBD2. J lost 11 bases, V lost 2 bases, and 15 bases had no gene match. Germline V lookup: CDR1 MNHNS, CDR2 SASEGT. This CDR3 region has 16 residues. CDR3 nucleotide sequence: TGTGCCAGCAGTGAACTGGGAGGGGAAGCAATTCACGTTCAGTACTTC. Protein product: CASSELGGEAIHVQYF.

The gene calls are TRBV11-3 and TRBJ2-1; TRBD2 might be the D (5 bases). The V and J ends lost 0 bases and 2 bases respectively, with 8 bases between them. Germline V gene data show CDR1 as SGHNT and CDR2 as YENEEA. CDR3 length: 15 residues. DNA for the CDR3: TGTGCCAGCAGCTTAGAACTAGGAGCCTACAATGAGCAGTTCTTC. This sequence encodes CASSLELGAYNEQFF.

Of note for this clone: Other DNA sequences within the sample encode an identical CDR3. This CDR3 reads CASSYSAGRYGYTF. The CDR3 nucleotides read TGTGCCAGCAGTTACTCGGCAGGGAGGTATGGCTACACCTTC. This chain joins TRBV6-5 and TRBJ1-2; TRBD1 is a possible D gene (5 bases). Germline V CDR1 and CDR2: MNHEY, SVGAGI. The CDR3 has 14 amino acids. V shed 0 bases and J shed 5 bases, with 10 bases lying between them.

The chain couples TRBV20-1 to TRBJ2-1; D is uncertain. The CDR3 sequence is 13 residues long. V was pared by 3 bases and J by 6 bases, with 12 bases between. Per the germline V gene, CDR1 is DFQATT and CDR2 is SNEGSKA (reference sequence). The DNA of the CDR3 is TGCAGTGCTAGTTACACGGCAGGCAATGAGCAGTTCTTC. It translates to CSASYTAGNEQFF.

V usage is TRBV19 and J usage is TRBJ1-6; D is uncertain. V was clipped by 3 bases and J by 7 bases, with 22 bases between them. CDR3 length equals 18 residues. Germline lookup yields CDR1 LNHDA and CDR2 SQIVND (reference sequence). CDR3 region: CASSMLGAPGLGNSPLHF. The CDR3 DNA sequence: TGTGCCAGTAGTATGCTAGGTGCCCCGGGTCTAGGAAATTCACCCCTCCACTTT.

The genes are TRBV6-5 and TRBJ1-5; D is uncertain. The CDR3 loop spans 15 amino acids. Looked up from germline, CDR1 is MNHEY and CDR2 is SVGAGI. Trimming stripped 8 bases from V and 3 bases from J, with 17 bases between. The CDR3 DNA is TGTGCCAGCGAAACTACCGGCAATAACAATCAGCCCCAGCATTTT. This encodes CASETTGNNNQPQHF.

The J gene is TRBJ1-2, the V gene TRBV6-2 or TRBV6-3; 7 positions match TRBD1. Germline CDR1 MNHEY, CDR2 SVGEGT. V was pared by 5 bases and J by 0 bases, with 6 bases of the junction left unmatched. The CDR3 covers 15 residues. CDR3 protein: CASSPWDRANYGYTF. The CDR3 region has the DNA TGTGCCAGCAGTCCCTGGGACAGAGCTAACTATGGCTACACCTTC.

CDR3 sequence reads: CASSGLAGAYEQYV. The CDR3 DNA reads as TGTGCCAGCAGTGGACTAGCGGGAGCCTACGAGCAGTACGTC. The chain recombines TRBV6-2 or TRBV6-3 with TRBJ2-7; 13 bases are a match to TRBD2. The CDR3 is made up of 14 amino acids. V trimming: 5 bases; J trimming: 2 bases; junction bases outside the gene matches: 0. Germline V gene sequence: CDR1 MNHEY, CDR2 SVGEGT.

The chain is built from TRBV7-9 and TRBJ2-3, with D perhaps TRBD1 (7 bases). Trimming pared 3 bases from V and 7 bases from J, leaving 17 bases between. The CDR3 extends over 15 amino acids. Germline V lookup: CDR1 SEHNR, CDR2 FQNEAQ (reference sequence). This CDR3 is CASSLAGGLINTQYF. CDR3 in DNA: TGTGCCAGCAGCTTGGCAGGGGGGCTCATAAATACGCAGTATTTT.

The rearrangement joins TRBV29-1 to TRBJ1-1; TRBD1 matches 12 bases. The CDR3 extends over 15 amino acids. The J segment lost 5 bases and the V segment lost 5 bases, leaving 9 bases of the junction unmatched. In germline, CDR1 is SQVTM, CDR2 ANQGSEA. DNA for the CDR3: TGCAGCGTTACCGGGACAGGGGGCGCGTGGACTGAAGCTTTCTTT. Translating it yields CSVTGTGGAWTEAFF. Full variable domain (remainder filled in from reference TRBV29-1 and TRBJ1-1): SAVISQKPSRDICQRGTSLTIQCQVDSQVTMMFWYRQQPGQSLTLIATANQGSEATYESGFVIDKFPISRPNLTFSTLTVSNMSPEDSSIYLCSVTGTGGAWTEAFFGQGTRLTVV.

The chain employs TRBV6-5 and TRBJ1-2; D ambiguous. This CDR3 comprises 13 residues. Germline CDR1 is MNHEY and CDR2 is SVGAGI. The V and J ends lost 5 bases and 2 bases respectively, with 9 bases between them. In nucleotides, the CDR3 is TGTGCCAGCAGTCTCGGGGTAAACTATGGCTACACCTTC. Its translation: CASSLGVNYGYTF.

This chain uses TRBV7-2 with TRBJ2-1, with TRBD2 matching over 9 bases. This CDR3 is 14 amino acids long. V shed 5 bases and J 6 bases; nucleotides not matched to a gene: 5. Per germline, CDR1 SGHTA and CDR2 FQGNSA. The CDR3 nucleotides read TGTGCCAGCAGCCAGGGACTAGCACGCAATGAGCAGTTCTTC. Its protein product is CASSQGLARNEQFF.

V and J are TRBV6-6 and TRBJ2-2; the D gene is possibly TRBD2 (5 bases). Looked up from germline, CDR1 is MNHNY and CDR2 is SVGAGI (reference sequence). CDR3 length equals 13 residues. Trimming took 10 bases from V and 0 from J, leaving 9 bases between them. The CDR3 region is CATRGSNTGELFF. CDR3 sequence (DNA): TGTGCCACAAGAGGGTCGAACACCGGGGAGCTGTTTTTT.

The chain uses TRBV2 and TRBJ2-7, with 9 bases matching TRBD1. The trim removed 4 bases at V and 2 bases at J, leaving 0 bases unmatched. Germline-derived CDR1 and CDR2 are SNHLY and FYNNEI. CDR3 size: 13 residues. The CDR3 DNA sequence: TGTGCCAGCAGTGGACAGGGGGCCTACGAGCAGTACGTC. It yields the protein CASSGQGAYEQYV.

This chain links TRBV27 with TRBJ1-1; 7 bases match TRBD1. This CDR3 comprises 13 residues. V lost 4 bases to trimming and J lost 4 bases; unmatched junction nucleotides: 3. Per germline, CDR1 MNHEY and CDR2 SMNVEV (reference sequence). CDR3 DNA sequence: TGTGCCAGCAGTTATACAGGGGTCACTGAAGCTTTCTTT. Translation: CASSYTGVTEAFF.

The chain is built from TRBV27 and TRBJ1-1, with D possibly matching TRBD1 (5 bases). The CDR3 length is 16 residues. Germline CDR1 and CDR2: MNHEY and SMNVEV (reference sequence). Between the trimmed V and J ends, which lost 8 bases and 2 bases, there was a span of 21 bases. CDR3 DNA: TGTGCCAGCCAGTCTAGGGCCGGCAGGGATAACACTGAAGCTTTCTTT. It translates to CASQSRAGRDNTEAFF.

This chain links TRBV4-1 with TRBJ1-2; D remains ambiguous. The germline V gene has CDR1 MGHRA and CDR2 YSYEKL. Between the trimmed V and J ends, which lost 4 bases and 3 bases, there was a span of 15 bases. The CDR3 loop spans 15 amino acids. DNA of the CDR3: TGCGCCAGCAGCCTTCTCGGGTTGGTGGACTATGGCTACACCTTC. Translating gives CASSLLGLVDYGYTF.

The chain recombines TRBV2 with TRBJ1-5, with TRBD1 identical over 7 bases. The CDR3 runs to 15 residues. Germline CDR1 is SNHLY and CDR2 is FYNNEI. V was clipped by 2 bases and J by 2 bases; unmatched bases: 3. The CDR3 protein is CASSELTGGNQPQHF. The CDR3 nucleotides are TGTGCCAGCAGTGAACTTACAGGGGGCAATCAGCCCCAGCATTTT.

The chain joins TRBV7-2 to TRBJ1-1, with TRBD1 matching 9 bases. This CDR3 has 15 residues. Germline values: CDR1 SGHTA, CDR2 FQGNSA. Trimming removed 3 bases from V and 4 bases from J; junction bases left unmatched: 6. CDR3 sequence (DNA): TGTGCCAGCAGCTTCCAGGTGACAGGGGGCACTGAAGCTTTCTTT. Its translation is CASSFQVTGGTEAFF.

The chain uses TRBV12-3 or TRBV12-4 and TRBJ1-1; 8 nucleotides agree with TRBD1. The CDR3 sequence is 13 residues long. The junction had 6 bases not matched to a gene; V was cut back by 5 bases and J by 7 bases. CDR3 amino acids: CASSPQGEGEAFF. CDR3 DNA: TGTGCCAGCAGTCCACAGGGGGAGGGTGAAGCTTTCTTT.

This clone was seen only once. V usage is TRBV5-4 and J usage is TRBJ2-1; 9 bases line up with TRBD2. The CDR3 is 16 amino acids. J gave up 6 bases and V 4 bases, and 11 bases lay outside the gene matches. Germline V lookup: CDR1 SGHNT, CDR2 YYREEE (reference sequence). For the CDR3, the DNA is TGTGCCAGCAGCCCTCTAGCGGGGTCCGGGGTCAATGAGCAGTTCTTC. Protein sequence: CASSPLAGSGVNEQFF.

The rearrangement joins TRBV5-6 to TRBJ1-2, with D perhaps matching TRBD1 (5 bases). This CDR3 contains 12 residues. V was clipped by 0 bases and J by 8 bases, with 8 bases between them. The germline V gene encodes CDR1 SGHDT and CDR2 YYEEEE. The CDR3 region is CASSLGRVGYTF. As DNA, the CDR3 is TGTGCCAGCAGCTTGGGCAGGGTGGGCTACACCTTC.

This clone was counted a single time. The chain joins TRBV7-2 to TRBJ2-3; 12 bases map to TRBD2. CDR1 and CDR2 from the germline V gene are SGHTA and FQGNSA. The CDR3 covers 18 residues. J gave up 5 bases and V 5 bases, and 14 bases lay outside the gene matches. Here the CDR3 reads CASSDQGLAGFGRDTQYF. The CDR3 DNA sequence: TGTGCCAGCAGCGACCAAGGACTAGCGGGATTTGGGCGAGATACGCAGTATTTT.

V gene TRBV5-4 combines with J gene TRBJ2-3; D call uncertain. The V end lost 4 bases, the J end lost 2 bases, and 5 bases lay between the germline ends. Germline V CDR1 and CDR2: SGHNT, YYREEE (reference sequence). The CDR3 is made up of 12 amino acids. In DNA, the CDR3 is TGTGCCAGCAGCCTACCCACAGATACGCAGTATTTT. Translated: CASSLPTDTQYF.

This chain links TRBV3-1 (or the pseudogene TRBV3-2) with TRBJ1-2, with 7 bases identical to TRBD1. The CDR3 loop spans 13 amino acids. Germline loops: CDR1 LGHDT, CDR2 YNNKEL (reference sequence). The V gene end was trimmed by 2 bases and the J gene end by 8 bases; junction bases not matched to a gene: 5. In DNA form, the CDR3 reads TGTGCCAGCAGCCAATCCCGACAGGGAGGCTACACCTTC. Translating it yields CASSQSRQGGYTF.

This clone showed up just once. This chain joins TRBV11-3 and TRBJ1-1, with TRBD1 matching over 8 bases. Germline CDR1 SGHNT, CDR2 YENEEA. The CDR3 has 14 amino acids. With 5 bases clipped from V and 1 base from J, the junction kept 3 bases outside the gene matches. Written as DNA, the CDR3 is TGTGCCAGCAGCACCGGACAGGGGAACACTGAAGCTTTCTTT. This sequence encodes CASSTGQGNTEAFF.

The chain couples TRBV9 to TRBJ2-3, with unresolved D. V was trimmed by 3 bases and J by 5 bases, leaving 4 bases between them. CDR3 length equals 11 residues. The germline CDR1 and CDR2 sequences are SGDLS and YYNGEE. CDR3 coding DNA: TGTGCCAGCAGCGCCAAAGATACGCAGTATTTT. The encoded protein is CASSAKDTQYF.